These 15 T cell receptor beta chains were all obtained from the same sample, sequenced in a study of beta chain features in type 1 diabetes. Study outcomes and limitations: TCRB CDR3 length was moderately but significantly reduced in all four CD4+ subsets of Type 1 diabetes patients.

Sequenced material consisted of expressed TCRB transcripts (all of the isolated RNA was reverse transcribed). TCRdb's table, derived via immunoSEQ multiplex PCR, lists solely in-frame clones and lacks some. The table shows 600,000 to 700,000 clones, with over 10% occurring only once. No antigen is known for these receptors. The sequenced sample was naive CD4+ T cells from blood. The receptors shown here come from a man in his late teens or twenties with type 1 diabetes.

This clone was seen a handful of times. This chain joins TRBV2 and TRBJ1-1; D is unresolved. The ends were cut back, 6 bases at V and 1 base at J, with 12 bases in the middle. Germline V gene lookup returns CDR1 SNHLY and CDR2 FYNNEI. The CDR3 has 14 residues. The CDR3 DNA follows: TGTGCCAGCAGGGCGGGCCCTGCGAACACTGAAGCTTTCTTT. Translation gives CASRAGPANTEAFF. The variable domain in full, completed from reference TRBV2 and TRBJ1-1, reads EPEVTQTPSHQVTQMGQEVILRCVPISNHLYFYWYRQILGQKVEFLVSFYNNEISEKSEIFDDQFSVERPDGSNFTLKIRSTKLEDSAMYFCASRAGPANTEAFFGQGTRLTVV.

On this clone itself: Within the sample, other DNA sequences also encode this same CDR3. The chain has TRBV6-5 and TRBJ1-5; 9 bases are a match to TRBD1. The germline gives CDR1 MNHEY, CDR2 SVGAGI. Trimming removed 5 bases from V and 5 bases from J; junction bases left unmatched: 1. The CDR3 loop spans 13 amino acids. CDR3 region: CASSRTGDQPQHF. The DNA of the CDR3 is TGTGCCAGCAGTCGGACAGGGGATCAGCCCCAGCATTTT.

This clone was observed a few times. This chain uses TRBV6-1 with TRBJ1-3; TRBD1 aligns across 11 bases. V lost 10 bases, J lost 2 bases, and 7 bases stayed unmatched. The CDR3 runs to 15 residues. Per germline, CDR1 MNHNS and CDR2 SASEGT. The CDR3 reads CATATDRGPGNTIYF. CDR3 in DNA: TGTGCCACTGCGACGGACAGGGGGCCTGGAAACACCATATATTTT.

The chain is built from TRBV6-6 and TRBJ1-5; D call uncertain. From germline, CDR1 is MNHNY and CDR2 SVGAGI (reference sequence). Trimming pared 3 bases from V and 9 bases from J, leaving 9 bases between. This CDR3 has 12 amino acids. The CDR3 nucleotides are TGTGCCAGCAGTTATGAGGCGGGGCCCCAGCATTTT. This codes for CASSYEAGPQHF.

In its sample, this clone was seen a few times. V and J are TRBV10-3 and TRBJ2-5; D is possibly TRBD1 (5 bases). Between the trimmed V and J ends, which lost 2 bases and 5 bases, there was a span of 9 bases. This CDR3 contains 13 residues. Germline V gives CDR1 ENHRY, CDR2 SYGVKD. The CDR3 spells CAISEGALETQYF. The CDR3 DNA sequence: TGTGCCATCAGTGAGGGGGCCCTCGAGACCCAGTACTTC.

This chain uses TRBV6-6 with TRBJ2-4, with no clear D. Trimming left V 8 bases short and J 1 base short, with 15 bases between. Germline V lookup: CDR1 MNHNY, CDR2 SVGAGI (reference sequence). This CDR3 is built from 15 residues. CDR3 protein: CASGSGEPAKNIQYF. The CDR3 coding sequence is TGTGCCAGCGGGTCTGGAGAGCCTGCCAAAAACATTCAGTACTTC.

This clone has just a few counts. V gene TRBV14 combines with J gene TRBJ1-6; D is unresolved. In germline, CDR1 is SGHDN, CDR2 FVKESK. Trimming stripped 4 bases from V and 8 bases from J, with 9 bases between. The CDR3 has 13 amino acids. This chain's CDR3 is CASSLTVDSPLHF. DNA for the CDR3: TGTGCCAGCAGCCTGACGGTCGATTCACCCCTCCACTTT.

This clone showed up just a few times. The chain combines TRBV7-2 with TRBJ2-3, with 7 nucleotides matching TRBD1. This CDR3 spans 12 amino acids. After removal of 6 bases from V and 7 bases from J, the junction contained 4 bases not matched to a gene. Germline CDR1 SGHTA, CDR2 FQGNSA. CDR3 in amino acids: CASRRGQYTQYF. The CDR3 DNA reads TGTGCCAGCAGACGGGGACAGTATACGCAGTATTTT.

The chain is built from TRBV18 and TRBJ1-1; TRBD1 agrees at 8 bases. The CDR3 loop spans 13 amino acids. The trim removed 3 bases at V and 4 bases at J, leaving 1 base unmatched. The V gene's germline CDR1 is KGHSH and CDR2 LQKENI. The CDR3: CASSPTGATEAFF. CDR3 DNA: TGTGCCAGCTCACCGACAGGGGCCACTGAAGCTTTCTTT.

In its sample, this clone was seen a few times. V is TRBV4-1 and J is TRBJ2-7, with D tentatively TRBD1 (6 bases). This CDR3 region has 16 residues. The ends were cut back, 0 bases at V and 5 bases at J, with 17 bases in the middle. Per germline, CDR1 MGHRA and CDR2 YSYEKL. The CDR3 coding sequence is TGCGCCAGCAGCCAAGATCCAGGACAGCCCTGGCACGAGCAGTACTTC. This gives the protein CASSQDPGQPWHEQYF.

The chain has TRBV5-6 and TRBJ1-1, with D unresolved. In germline, CDR1 is SGHDT, CDR2 YYEEEE. Trimming stripped 0 bases from V and 7 bases from J, with 10 bases between. CDR3 length equals 13 residues. This chain's CDR3 is CASSLALADEAFF. CDR3 DNA sequence: TGTGCCAGCAGCTTGGCCCTGGCAGATGAAGCTTTCTTT.

Points on this clone: This specimen includes other DNA sequences encoding the same CDR3. This chain uses TRBV28 with TRBJ1-2; 9 nucleotides match TRBD1. Germline V lookup: CDR1 MDHEN, CDR2 SYDVKM. J lost 2 bases, V lost 6 bases, and 4 bases had no gene match. The CDR3 consists of 14 residues. CDR3 bases: TGTGCCAGCAGCTCGGGGACAGGGAACTATGGCTACACCTTC. Amino acid sequence: CASSSGTGNYGYTF.

The chain links TRBV28 to TRBJ2-1, with unresolved D. The V end lost 5 bases, the J end lost 6 bases, and 8 bases lay between the germline ends. Looked up from germline, CDR1 is MDHEN and CDR2 is SYDVKM. There are 12 residues in the CDR3. The CDR3 bases are TGTGCCAGCAGTGATGGTAGCAATGAGCAGTTCTTC. This encodes CASSDGSNEQFF.

This clone was observed a few times. V gene TRBV27 combines with J gene TRBJ2-6, with D uncertain. The CDR3 extends over 15 amino acids. Trimming cost V 3 bases and J 0 bases, with 6 bases left between them. Germline V gene data show CDR1 as MNHEY and CDR2 as SMNVEV (reference sequence). CDR3 region: CASSFRSSGANVLTF. In nucleotides, the CDR3 is TGTGCCAGCAGTTTTCGGAGCTCTGGGGCCAACGTCCTGACTTTC.

V is TRBV27 and J is TRBJ2-3, with TRBD1 as a possible D gene (6 bases). CDR1 is MNHEY and CDR2 is SMNVEV in the germline V gene (reference sequence). Trimming removed 3 bases from V and 4 bases from J, with 14 bases in between. The CDR3 is 15 amino acids. The CDR3 DNA follows: TGTGCCAGCAGTTTTCAGGACAGTCGCGCAGATACGCAGTATTTT. Protein: CASSFQDSRADTQYF.